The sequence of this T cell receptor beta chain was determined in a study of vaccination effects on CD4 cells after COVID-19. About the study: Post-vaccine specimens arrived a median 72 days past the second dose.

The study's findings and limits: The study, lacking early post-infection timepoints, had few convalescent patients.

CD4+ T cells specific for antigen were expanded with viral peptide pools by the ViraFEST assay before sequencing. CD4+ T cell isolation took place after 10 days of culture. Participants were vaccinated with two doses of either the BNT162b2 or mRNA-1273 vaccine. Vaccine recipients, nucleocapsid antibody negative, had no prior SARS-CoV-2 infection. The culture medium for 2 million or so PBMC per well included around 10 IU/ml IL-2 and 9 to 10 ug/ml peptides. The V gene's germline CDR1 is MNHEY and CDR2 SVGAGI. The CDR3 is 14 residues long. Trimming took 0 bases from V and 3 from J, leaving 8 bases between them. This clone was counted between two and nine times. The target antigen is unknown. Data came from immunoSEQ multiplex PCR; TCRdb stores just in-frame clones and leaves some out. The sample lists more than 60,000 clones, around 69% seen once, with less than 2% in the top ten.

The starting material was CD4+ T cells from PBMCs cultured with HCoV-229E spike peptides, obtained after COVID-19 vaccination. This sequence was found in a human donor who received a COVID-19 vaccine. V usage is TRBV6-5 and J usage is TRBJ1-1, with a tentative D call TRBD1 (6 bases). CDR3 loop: CASSYSDSDTEAFF. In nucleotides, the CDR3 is TGTGCCAGCAGTTACTCGGACAGTGACACTGAAGCTTTCTTT.